These 13 T cell receptor beta chains came from one sample sequenced in a study of cytomegalovirus exposure and HLA in healthy donors. The method was immunoSEQ multiplex PCR; TCRdb's version includes in-frame clones alone and lacks a portion of them. This sample yields approximately 120,000 clones, of which 70% to 90% are seen a single time; 1.5% to 2% belongs to the top ten. Sequenced sample: PBMCs. All receptors derive from a woman aged 18 to 35 in good health and CMV-seronegative.

In its sample, this clone was seen a few times. The rearrangement uses TRBV19 and TRBJ1-5; the match to TRBD1 covers 8 bases. The CDR3 is 15 residues long. Trimming cost V 7 bases and J 7 bases; bases outside gene matches: 12. The germline CDR1 and CDR2 sequences are LNHDA and SQIVND (reference sequence). This CDR3 reads CASKEDRASRQPQHF. The DNA for the CDR3 is TGTGCCAGTAAAGAGGACAGGGCTTCGCGACAGCCCCAGCATTTT.

The V call is TRBV6-1, the J call TRBJ1-4; 9 bases align to TRBD1. CDR1 MNHNS and CDR2 SASEGT come from the germline V gene. V was clipped by 9 bases and J by 8 bases; unmatched bases: 10. CDR3 size: 14 residues. The CDR3 nucleotides read TGTGCCAGATTCTTGGACAGGGGAGAGGAAAAACTGTTTTTT. Amino acids: CARFLDRGEEKLFF.

The V and J genes are TRBV9 and TRBJ2-7; D might be TRBD2 (6 bases). V lost 0 bases and J lost 0, with 10 bases in between. Per the germline V gene, CDR1 is SGDLS and CDR2 is YYNGEE. The CDR3 covers 15 residues. DNA for the CDR3: TGTGCCAGCAGCGTAGCTACCGGGAGCTCCTACGAGCAGTACTTC. Its protein product is CASSVATGSSYEQYF.

The chain is built from TRBV7-2 and TRBJ2-7; 9 positions agree with TRBD1. Losses at the gene ends were 5 bases for V and 6 bases for J; bases not matched to a gene: 8. The CDR3 sequence is 14 residues long. CDR1 and CDR2 from the germline V gene are SGHTA and FQGNSA. CDR3 in amino acids: CASSRAGQGPEQYF. CDR3 nucleotides: TGTGCCAGCAGCCGCGCGGGACAGGGTCCCGAGCAGTACTTC. The full variable domain, with the rest looked up from reference TRBV7-2 and TRBJ2-7, is GAGVSQSPSNKVTEKGKDVELRCDPISGHTALYWYRQSLGQGLEFLIYFQGNSAPDKSGLPSDRFSAERTGGSVSTLTIQRTQQEDSAVYLCASSRAGQGPEQYFGPGTRLTVT.

CDR3 coding DNA: TGTGCCAGCTCACCGGGCGGGAGGGCCAAACTAGATACGCAGTATTTT. The encoded protein is CASSPGGRAKLDTQYF. The V call is TRBV18, the J call TRBJ2-3, with 9 bases identical to TRBD2. The V and J ends lost 3 bases and 5 bases, in that order; junction bases with no gene match: 9. Looked up from germline, CDR1 is KGHSH and CDR2 is LQKENI. The CDR3 is 16 residues long.

This clone has only one observation. This rearrangement joins TRBV9 to TRBJ1-2; possibly TRBD1 for D (6 bases). The CDR3 runs 12 residues. CDR1 is SGDLS, CDR2 YYNGEE, per germline. V lost 3 bases, J lost 7 bases, and 10 bases lay in between. This chain's CDR3 is CASSASGVGYTF. CDR3 nucleotides: TGTGCCAGCAGCGCCTCAGGGGTTGGCTACACCTTC.

The chain combines TRBV27 with TRBJ2-1; 12 bases align to TRBD2. V lost 5 bases to trimming and J lost 4 bases; unmatched junction nucleotides: 9. Germline V gene data show CDR1 as MNHEY and CDR2 as SMNVEV (reference sequence). This CDR3 comprises 17 residues. This CDR3 is CASSLRTSGDRYNEQFF. CDR3 DNA: TGTGCCAGCAGTCTACGGACTAGCGGGGACCGATACAATGAGCAGTTCTTC.

This rearrangement joins TRBV7-2 to TRBJ1-6; 9 bases fit TRBD1. CDR3 length: 18 residues. The V and J ends lost 4 bases and 7 bases, in that order; junction bases with no gene match: 14. Germline V gene sequence: CDR1 SGHTA, CDR2 FQGNSA. The CDR3 sequence is CASSWGGDRVNSNSPLHF. The CDR3 DNA reads TGTGCCAGCAGCTGGGGGGGGGACAGGGTTAATTCAAATTCACCCCTCCACTTT.

This chain joins TRBV2 and TRBJ1-5, with D unclear. Trimming stripped 5 bases from V and 0 bases from J, with 11 bases between. CDR3 length equals 15 residues. CDR1 and CDR2 (germline): SNHLY, FYNNEI. The CDR3 region has the DNA TGTGCCAGCAGTCCTAACTCCGTTAGCAATCAGCCCCAGCATTTT. It specifies CASSPNSVSNQPQHF. The full variable domain, in which reference TRBV2 and TRBJ1-5 provide the parts outside the CDR3, is EPEVTQTPSHQVTQMGQEVILRCVPISNHLYFYWYRQILGQKVEFLVSFYNNEISEKSEIFDDQFSVERPDGSNFTLKIRSTKLEDSAMYFCASSPNSVSNQPQHFGDGTRLSIL.

J is TRBJ2-5 and V is TRBV5-6; no clear D gene. V lost 0 bases and J 4 bases, leaving 4 bases between the germline ends. Germline lookup yields CDR1 SGHDT and CDR2 YYEEEE. The CDR3 is made up of 12 amino acids. The CDR3 reads CASSLAGETQYF. CDR3 DNA: TGTGCCAGCAGCTTGGCGGGAGAGACCCAGTACTTC. Full variable domain (outside the CDR3, taken from reference TRBV5-6 and TRBJ2-5): DAGVTQSPTHLIKTRGQQVTLRCSPKSGHDTVSWYQQALGQGPQFIFQYYEEEERQRGNFPDRFSGHQFPNYSSELNVNALLLGDSALYLCASSLAGETQYFGPGTRLLVL.

This clone was seen just once. The chain couples TRBV7-6 to TRBJ1-3; 11 nucleotides line up with TRBD1. There are 17 residues in the CDR3. Germline V gene sequence: CDR1 SGHVS, CDR2 FNYEAQ. Losses at the gene ends were 5 bases for V and 3 bases for J; bases not matched to a gene: 9. The CDR3 nucleotides are TGTGCCAGCAGCGAAGGACAGGGGGCAAAGTTTGGAAACACCATATATTTT. It is translated as CASSEGQGAKFGNTIYF.

The gene calls are TRBV5-1 and TRBJ1-3; TRBD1 aligns across 7 bases. Trimming at V came to 0 bases and at J to 1 base, leaving 4 bases not matched to a gene. The CDR3 extends over 16 amino acids. Germline V gene data show CDR1 as SGHRS and CDR2 as YFSETQ. This CDR3 reads CASSLGQGTSGNTIYF. The CDR3 nucleotides read TGCGCCAGCAGCTTGGGACAGGGAACATCTGGAAACACCATATATTTT.

V is TRBV30 and J is TRBJ2-3, with TRBD2 matching over 12 bases. The germline CDR1 and CDR2 sequences are GTSNPN and SVGIG (reference sequence). This CDR3 region has 14 residues. The junction had 7 bases not matched to a gene; V was cut back by 8 bases and J by 4 bases. The CDR3: CAVRLAGVPDTQYF. CDR3 coding DNA: TGTGCCGTCCGACTAGCGGGGGTCCCAGATACGCAGTATTTT.